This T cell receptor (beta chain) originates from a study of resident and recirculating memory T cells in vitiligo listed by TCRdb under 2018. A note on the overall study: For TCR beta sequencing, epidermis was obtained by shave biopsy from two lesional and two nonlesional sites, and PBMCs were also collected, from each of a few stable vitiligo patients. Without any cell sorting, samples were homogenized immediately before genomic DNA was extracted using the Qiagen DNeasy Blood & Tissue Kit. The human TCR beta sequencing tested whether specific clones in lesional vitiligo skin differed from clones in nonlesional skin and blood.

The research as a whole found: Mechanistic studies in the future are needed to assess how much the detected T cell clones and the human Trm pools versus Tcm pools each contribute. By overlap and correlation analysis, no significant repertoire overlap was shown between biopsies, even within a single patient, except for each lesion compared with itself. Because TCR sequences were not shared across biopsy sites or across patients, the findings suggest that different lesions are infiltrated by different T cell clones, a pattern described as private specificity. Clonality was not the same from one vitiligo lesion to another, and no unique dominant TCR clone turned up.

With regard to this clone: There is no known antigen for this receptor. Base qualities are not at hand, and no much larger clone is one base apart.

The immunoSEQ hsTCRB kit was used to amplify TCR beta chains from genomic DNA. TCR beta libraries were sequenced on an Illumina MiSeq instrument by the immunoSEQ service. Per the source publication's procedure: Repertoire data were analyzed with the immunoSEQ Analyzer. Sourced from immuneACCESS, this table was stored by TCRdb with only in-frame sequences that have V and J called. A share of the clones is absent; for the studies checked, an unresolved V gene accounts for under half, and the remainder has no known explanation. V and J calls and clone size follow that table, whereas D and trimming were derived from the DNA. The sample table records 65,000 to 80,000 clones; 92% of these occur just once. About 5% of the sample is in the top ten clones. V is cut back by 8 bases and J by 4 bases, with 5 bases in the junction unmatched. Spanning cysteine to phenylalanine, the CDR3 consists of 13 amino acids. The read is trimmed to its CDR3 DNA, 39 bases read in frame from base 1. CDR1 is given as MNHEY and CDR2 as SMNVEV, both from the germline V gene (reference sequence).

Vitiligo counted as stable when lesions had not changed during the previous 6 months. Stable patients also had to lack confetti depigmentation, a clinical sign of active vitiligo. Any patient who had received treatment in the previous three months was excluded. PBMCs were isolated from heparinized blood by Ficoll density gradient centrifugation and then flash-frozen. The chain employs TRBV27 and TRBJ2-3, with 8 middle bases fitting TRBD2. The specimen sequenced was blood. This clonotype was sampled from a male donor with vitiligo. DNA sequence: TGTGCCAGCCGAGCGGGAGTCGCAGATACGCAGTATTTT. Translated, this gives CASRAGVADTQYF.